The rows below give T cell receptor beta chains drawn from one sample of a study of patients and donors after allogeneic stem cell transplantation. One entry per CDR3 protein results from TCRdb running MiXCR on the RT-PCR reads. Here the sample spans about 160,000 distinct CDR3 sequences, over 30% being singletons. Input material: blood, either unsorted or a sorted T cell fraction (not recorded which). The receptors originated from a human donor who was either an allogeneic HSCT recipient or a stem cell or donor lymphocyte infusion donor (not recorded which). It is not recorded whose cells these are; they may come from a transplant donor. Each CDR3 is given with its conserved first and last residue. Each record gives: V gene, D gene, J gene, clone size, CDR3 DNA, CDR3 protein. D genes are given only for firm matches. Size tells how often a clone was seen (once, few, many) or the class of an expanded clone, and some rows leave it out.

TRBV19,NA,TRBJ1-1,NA,TGTGCCAGTAGTATAGGGCCGACACCGAACACTGAAGCTTTCTTT,CASSIGPTPNTEAFF
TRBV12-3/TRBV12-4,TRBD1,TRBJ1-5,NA,TGTGCCAGCAGTTTAACGGATCAGACCAACCTCAGGGGGAGCAATCAGCCCCAGCATTTT,CASSLTDQTNLRGSNQPQHF
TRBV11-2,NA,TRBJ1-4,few,TGTGCCAGCAGCCCCCCGCCAGGGCCTAATGAAAAACTGTTTTTT,CASSPPPGPNEKLFF
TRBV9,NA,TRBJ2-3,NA,TGTGCCAGCAGCTTCGGACGTCCTGTCGGGGATACGCAGTATTTT,CASSFGRPVGDTQYF
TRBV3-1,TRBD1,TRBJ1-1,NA,TGTGCCAGCAGCCAGGCCGGGACAGGGTTTGAAGCTTTCTTT,CASSQAGTGFEAFF
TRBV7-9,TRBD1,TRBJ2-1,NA,TGTGCCAGCAACAAAATAGGGGGCAGCAATGAGCAGTTCTTC,CASNKIGGSNEQFF
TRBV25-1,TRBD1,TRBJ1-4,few,TGTGCCAGCAGTGAATACAGGGGGCGCGAAAAACTGTTTTTT,CASSEYRGREKLFF
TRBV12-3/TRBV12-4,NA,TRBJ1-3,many,TGTGCCAGCAGTTCGACCGACAGAACTGGAAACACCATATATTTT,CASSSTDRTGNTIYF
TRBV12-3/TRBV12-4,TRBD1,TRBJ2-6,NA,TGTGCCAGCAGTCGGGACAGGGGGTTCTCTGGGGCCAACGTCCTGACTTTC,CASSRDRGFSGANVLTF
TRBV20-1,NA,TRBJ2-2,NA,TGCAGTGCTCAGTCTACGGGGTACCAGGGCACCGGGGAGCTGTTTTTT,CSAQSTGYQGTGELFF
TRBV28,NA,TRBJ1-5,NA,TGTGCCAGCAGTTTCCCCTCGGGCGGCAGCAATCAGCCCCAGCATTTT,CASSFPSGGSNQPQHF
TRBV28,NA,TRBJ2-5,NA,TGTGCCAGCACCCTACCTAGTTTCGGGGAGACCCAGTACTTC,CASTLPSFGETQYF
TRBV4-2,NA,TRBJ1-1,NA,TGTGCCAGCACCTCCGGCAGGGGGAACACTGAAGCTTTCTTT,CASTSGRGNTEAFF
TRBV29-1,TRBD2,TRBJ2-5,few,TGCAGCGTGAGCGGGGCTGTGGGGGAGACCCAGTACTTC,CSVSGAVGETQYF
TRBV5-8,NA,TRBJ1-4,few,TGTGCCAGCAGCTCAACCGGGGCCAGGGATGAAAAACTGTTTTTT,CASSSTGARDEKLFF
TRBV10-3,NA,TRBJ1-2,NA,TGTGCCATCAGTTCGGACCGCGGTACTAACTATGGCTACACCTTC,CAISSDRGTNYGYTF
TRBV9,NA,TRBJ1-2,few,TGTGCCAGCAGCGTAGAAGTCACAGGAGTCTATGGCTACACCTTC,CASSVEVTGVYGYTF
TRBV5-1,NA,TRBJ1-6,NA,TGCGCCAGCAGCCTGTCGACATCCCACTCCTATAATTCACCCCTCCACTTT,CASSLSTSHSYNSPLHF
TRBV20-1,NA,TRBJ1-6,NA,TGCAGTGCTAGAGAGAGGGGGGGGTATAATTCACCCCTCCACTTT,CSARERGGYNSPLHF
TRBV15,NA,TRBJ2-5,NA,TGTGCCACCAGCAGAGATAGTCCGGACTTGACCCAGTACTTC,CATSRDSPDLTQYF
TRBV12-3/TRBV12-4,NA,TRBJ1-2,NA,TGTGCCAGCAGTTGGGGAGACGGAACCTATGGCTACACCTTC,CASSWGDGTYGYTF
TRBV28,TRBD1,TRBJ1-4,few,TGTGCCAGCAGTACCCGGACAGGGGGCGTTGATGAAAAACTGTTTTTT,CASSTRTGGVDEKLFF
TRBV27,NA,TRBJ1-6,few,TGTGCCAGCAGTTCACCGGGAGAAAAAGGGCATAATTCACCCCTCCACTTT,CASSSPGEKGHNSPLHF
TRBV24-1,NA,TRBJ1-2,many,TGTGCCACCAGTGATTTGGGCAGGAACTATGGCTACACCTTC,CATSDLGRNYGYTF
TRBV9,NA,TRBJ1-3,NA,TGTGCCAGCAGCGTAGGGGACATTCCTGGAAACACCATATATTTT,CASSVGDIPGNTIYF
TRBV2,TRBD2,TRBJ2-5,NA,TGTGCCAGCAATAACGGACTAGTGGACGAGACCCAGTACTTC,CASNNGLVDETQYF
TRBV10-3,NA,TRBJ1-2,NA,TGTGCCATCAGTCCGGACAGTCCCGGGGGCTACACCTTC,CAISPDSPGGYTF
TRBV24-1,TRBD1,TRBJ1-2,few,TGTGCCACCAGTGACCCGACAGGGGCGGGTAACTATGGCTACACCTTC,CATSDPTGAGNYGYTF
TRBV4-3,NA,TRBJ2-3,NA,TGCGCCAGCAGCCAAGATCGGGATGGCGCAGATACGCAGTATTTT,CASSQDRDGADTQYF
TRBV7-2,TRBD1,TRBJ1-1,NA,TGTGCCAGCTCCAGGGGGGAGATGAACACTGAAGCTTTCTTT,CASSRGEMNTEAFF
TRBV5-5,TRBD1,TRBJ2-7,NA,TGTGCCAGCAGCTTGGGAGGGGGCGAAGCCTACGAGCAGTACTTC,CASSLGGGEAYEQYF
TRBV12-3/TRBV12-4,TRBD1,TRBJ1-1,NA,TGTGCCAGCAGACGAGACAGGGCGAACACTGAAGCTTTCTTT,CASRRDRANTEAFF
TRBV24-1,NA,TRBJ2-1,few,TGTGCCACCAGTGATAAGTTGACCCCTCGGGATGAGCAGTTCTTC,CATSDKLTPRDEQFF
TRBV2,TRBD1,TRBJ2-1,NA,TGTGCCAGCAGTGTCAGACTCGGGACAGGGGGCCCTGAGCAGTTCTTC,CASSVRLGTGGPEQFF
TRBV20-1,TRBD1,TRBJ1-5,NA,TGCAGTGCTTTCCAGGGGGGCAATCAGCCCCAGCATTTT,CSAFQGGNQPQHF
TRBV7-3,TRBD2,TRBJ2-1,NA,TGTGCCAGCAGCTCCCCGGGCTTAACTAGCGGGGGGAGCTCCTACAATGAGCAGTTCTTC,CASSSPGLTSGGSSYNEQFF
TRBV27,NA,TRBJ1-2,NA,TGTGCCAGCAGTCCGACAGAATTCTATGGCTACACCTTC,CASSPTEFYGYTF
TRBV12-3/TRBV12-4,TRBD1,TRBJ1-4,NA,TGTGCCAGCAGTTACCTCTCGACAGGGTACGAAAAACTGTTTTTT,CASSYLSTGYEKLFF
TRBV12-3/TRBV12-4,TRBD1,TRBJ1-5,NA,TGTGCCAGCAGCCGAGACAGGGAAAATCAGCCCCAGCATTTT,CASSRDRENQPQHF
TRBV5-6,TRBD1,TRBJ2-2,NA,TGTGCCAGCAGCTTGGTCTTTGGACAGGGAAGCACCGGGGAGCTGTTTTTT,CASSLVFGQGSTGELFF
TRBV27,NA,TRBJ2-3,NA,TGTGCCAGCAGTTTACCCGGGCCCCTGGGGGATACGCAGTATTTT,CASSLPGPLGDTQYF
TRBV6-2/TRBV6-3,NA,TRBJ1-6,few,TGTGCCAGCAGGATCGACGGCATCAATAATTCACCCCTCCACTTT,CASRIDGINNSPLHF
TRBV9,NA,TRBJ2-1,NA,TGTGCCAGCAGCGCCCTTCCGGACCGCAAAGGGGAGCAGTTCTTC,CASSALPDRKGEQFF
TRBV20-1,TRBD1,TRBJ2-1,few,TGCAGTGCCACGGGACAGCCTTACAATGAGCAGTTCTTC,CSATGQPYNEQFF
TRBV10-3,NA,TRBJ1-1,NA,TGTGCCATCAGTGGGCCGGGACAAGGCACTGAAGCTTTCTTT,CAISGPGQGTEAFF
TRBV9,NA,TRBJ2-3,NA,TGTGCCAGCAGCCCCTATCAGGGCAGGGATGCAGATACGCAGTATTTT,CASSPYQGRDADTQYF
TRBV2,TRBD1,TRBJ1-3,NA,TGTGCCAGCAGTGATGGATACAGGGGGAACTCTGGAAACACCATATATTTT,CASSDGYRGNSGNTIYF
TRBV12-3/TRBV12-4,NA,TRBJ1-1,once,TGTGCCAGCAGTTTATGGGGAGCTGGGACTGAAGCTTTCTTT,CASSLWGAGTEAFF
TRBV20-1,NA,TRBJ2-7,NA,TGCAGTGCCATACCCCGGGCGACCTACGAGCAGTACTTC,CSAIPRATYEQYF
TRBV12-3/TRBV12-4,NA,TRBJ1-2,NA,TGTGCCAGCAGTCGACAGGTCTATGGCTACACCTTC,CASSRQVYGYTF
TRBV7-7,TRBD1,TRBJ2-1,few,TGTGCTAGCAGCTTAGATGGGACAGCAGTTAACAATGAGCAGTTCTTC,CASSLDGTAVNNEQFF
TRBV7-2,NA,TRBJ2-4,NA,TGTGCCAGCAGCTTAGGGGTTCAGGGAACCAAAAACATTCAGTACTTC,CASSLGVQGTKNIQYF
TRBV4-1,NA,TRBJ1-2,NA,TGCGCCAGCAGCTCCCCCGGCTATGGCTACACCTTC,CASSSPGYGYTF
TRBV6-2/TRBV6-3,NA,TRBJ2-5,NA,TGTGCCAGCAGTTACTCAGACAGTTACCAAGAGACCCAGTACTTC,CASSYSDSYQETQYF
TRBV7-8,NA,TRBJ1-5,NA,TGTGCCAGCAGCTCCGCCCCGAGGGTTGGCAATCAGCCCCAGCATTTT,CASSSAPRVGNQPQHF